This T cell receptor (beta chain) was documented in a study of Graves' ophthalmopathy and Graves' hyperthyroidism (dated by TCRdb to 2016 to 2019). About the investigation overall: Hyperthyroidism was defined as stable when no progression to ophthalmopathy occurred within 18 months of follow-up. In roughly 6 hyperthyroidism patients, the T-cell repertoires found in thyroid tissue were compared with those found in blood. TCR beta repertoire signatures were used to distinguish Graves' ophthalmopathy from Graves' hyperthyroidism and to predict progression to ophthalmopathy. An independent validation cohort comprised under 20 hyperthyroidism patients and 15 to 17 patients who later progressed from hyperthyroidism to ophthalmopathy. In total, approximately 140 blood samples were TCR-sequenced: 43 ophthalmopathy, some 80 hyperthyroidism and some 17 hyperthyroidism-to-ophthalmopathy patients. A discovery set of about 99 patients (roughly 41 ophthalmopathy, about 55 stable hyperthyroidism) was enrolled to explore V-J signatures distinguishing ophthalmopathy from hyperthyroidism. Once sampling was done, hyperthyroidism patients were given methimazole at a starting dose of 30 mg daily, while ophthalmopathy patients were given high-dose intravenous methylprednisolone.

TCR beta CDR3 regions were amplified from RNA transcripts for repertoire sequencing. A first-round RT-PCR used HTBI primers with the Qiagen OneStep RT-PCR kit, followed by a second-round multiplex PCR, size selection and purification. The libraries underwent paired-end sequencing with 100 bp reads on an Illumina HiSeq2000. Per the source publication's procedure: SOAPnuke was used to process the reads, throwing out any read that had adapters, had uncalled bases, had a mean Phred below 15, or lacked an exact constant-primer or identifier match. High-quality paired reads were merged with COPE v1.2.5. Unique nucleotide sequences were defined as clonotypes and aligned to IMGT TRB V, D and J references using MiTCR v1.1. The analysis was limited to V-J combinations with a frequency above 0.0001, which together covered over 98% of repertoires. A TCR clonal expansion and chaos score per V-J combination was defined as the ratio of F50 clonal expansion to chaos observed in the TCRdist matrix. Welch's t-statistics and random forest were used to reduce the features to around 13 V-J combinations, which were then used as input to a naive Bayes classifier. The Morisita-Horn index was used to measure how similar the thyroid and blood repertoires were. TCRdb itself trimmed the public reads at Q25 with fastp, ran MiXCR and retained productive beta chains. For every CDR3 protein sequence, its rows merge into one entry that carries the most common genes and DNA. The V and J calls were determined by TCRdb, not by the authors. The sample table contains roughly 600,000 distinct CDR3 sequences; only one count was recorded for less than 45% of them. Together, the top ten hold roughly 4.5% of the sample.

The paper as a whole reports these results and caveats: Sample size was not predetermined statistically, and investigators were not blinded to group allocation. Most of the expanded thyroid clonotypes with a frequency above 0.001 were also detected in blood, and it was suggested that the thyroid immune response may be reflected by blood repertoires. Ophthalmopathy was separated from stable hyperthyroidism by the 13-signature model with more than 85% sensitivity and 81% to 83% specificity in cross-validation and with 80%/75% in the test set. In validation, the model predicted ophthalmopathy progression with about 71% sensitivity and about 73% specificity; some twelve predicted patients were CT-confirmed with GO in a median of about 6.1 months.

Hyperthyroidism patients were newly diagnosed, with disease duration under 2 months, and aged 18 to 65 years. Patients with other autoimmune diseases, uncontrolled infections, pregnancy or lactation were excluded from the study. Clinical symptoms, serum thyroxine, TRAb, thyroid ultrasound and orbital computed tomography formed the basis of the diagnosis. Total RNA was extracted using Trizol reagent, and RNA quality was checked on an Agilent 2100 Bioanalyzer. The germline V gene supplies CDR1 SGHTA and CDR2 FQGTGA. The CDR3 is 8 amino acids long, termini counted. Concerning this clonotype: Its specific antigen is unknown. No conserved phenylalanine or tryptophan is present at the end of the CDR3, so a read error is the likely explanation. Because the CDR3's place on the DNA is in doubt, the DNA is left out and the CDR3 is given as listed by TCRdb.

The sequence was obtained from an adult man with Graves' hyperthyroidism. Recombination joined TRBV7-3 with TRBJ1-6. The material sequenced was peripheral blood or thyroid tissue (not recorded which). Here the CDR3 is given as CASSLPTS.